The rows below give T cell receptor beta chains drawn from one sample of a study of blood T cell repertoires in COVID-19. TCRdb's copy holds only in-frame clones and misses some; the assay was immunoSEQ multiplex PCR. This sample has some 270,000 clones; around 86% occur once, and the top ten carry around 1.7%. The specimen sequenced was peripheral blood. The source is a woman aged 60 to 75 who had recovered from COVID-19. Both conserved end residues are part of each CDR3.

>17|TRBV27
CASWPTRDRGFGDEAFF
>14|TRBV9
CASRVGLDTDTQYF
>14|TRBV5-1
CASSLEGRGNTIYF
>14|TRBV18
CASSPSRGSYEQYF
>13|TRBV6-5
CASSPDRDYGYTF
>14|TRBV7-2
CASSRMQGTDTQYF
>15|TRBV7-8
CASSLLRGSYNEQFF
>15|TRBV3-1/TRBV3-2
CASSQQGQGSYEQYF
>15|TRBV7-9
CASSFNGGNNSPLHF
>16|TRBV19
CASSIWRGTSYNEQFF
>13|TRBV7-8
CASSLKGGAEAFF
>13|TRBV27
CASSPRGPAEAFF
>13|TRBV5-4
CASSIGQQETQYF
>18|TRBV15
CATSRPPRASGGPYEQYF
>17|TRBV4-1
CASSQEGGTGISYEQYF
>17|TRBV16
CASSPRVPGQGHYGYTF
>14|TRBV15
CATSRDSQGYEQFF